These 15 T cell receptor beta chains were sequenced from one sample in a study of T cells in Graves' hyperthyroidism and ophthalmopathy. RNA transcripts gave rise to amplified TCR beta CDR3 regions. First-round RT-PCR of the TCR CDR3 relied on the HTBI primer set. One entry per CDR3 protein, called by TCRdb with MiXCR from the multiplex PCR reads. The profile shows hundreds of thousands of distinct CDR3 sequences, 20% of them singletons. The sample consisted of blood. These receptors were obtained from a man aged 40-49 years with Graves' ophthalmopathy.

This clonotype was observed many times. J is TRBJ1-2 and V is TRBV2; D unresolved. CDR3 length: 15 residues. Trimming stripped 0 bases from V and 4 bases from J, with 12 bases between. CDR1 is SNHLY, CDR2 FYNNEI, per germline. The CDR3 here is CASSEAAGSGYGYTF. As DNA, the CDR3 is TGTGCCAGCAGTGAAGCTGCGGGGAGCGGCTATGGCTACACCTTC.

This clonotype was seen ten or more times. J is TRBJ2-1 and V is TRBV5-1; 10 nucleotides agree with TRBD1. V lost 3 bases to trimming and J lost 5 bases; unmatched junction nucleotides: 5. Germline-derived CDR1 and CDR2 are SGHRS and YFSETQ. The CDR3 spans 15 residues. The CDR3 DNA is TGCGCCAGCAGCTCCGGGACAGGGGTCCACAATGAGCAGTTCTTC. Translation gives CASSSGTGVHNEQFF.

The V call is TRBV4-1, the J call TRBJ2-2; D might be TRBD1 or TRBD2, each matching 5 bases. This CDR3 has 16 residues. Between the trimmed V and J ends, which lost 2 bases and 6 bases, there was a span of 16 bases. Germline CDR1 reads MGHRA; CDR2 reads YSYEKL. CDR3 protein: CASSQPGRTPPGELFF. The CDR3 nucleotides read TGCGCCAGCAGCCAACCAGGGAGAACCCCCCCCGGGGAGCTGTTTTTT.

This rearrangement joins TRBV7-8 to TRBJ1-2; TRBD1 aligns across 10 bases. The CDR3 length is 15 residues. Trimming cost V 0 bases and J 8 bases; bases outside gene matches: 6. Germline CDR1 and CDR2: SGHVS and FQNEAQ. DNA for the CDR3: TGTGCCAGCAGCTTAGCGCGACAGGGGGCTGGAGGCTACACCTTC. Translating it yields CASSLARQGAGGYTF.

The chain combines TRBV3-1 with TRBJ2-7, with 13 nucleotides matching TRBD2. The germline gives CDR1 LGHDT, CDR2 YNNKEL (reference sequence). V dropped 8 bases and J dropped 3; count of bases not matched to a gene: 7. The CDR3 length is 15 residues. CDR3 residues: CASCRTSGGIYEQYF. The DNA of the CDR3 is TGTGCCAGCTGCCGGACTAGCGGGGGCATCTACGAGCAGTACTTC.

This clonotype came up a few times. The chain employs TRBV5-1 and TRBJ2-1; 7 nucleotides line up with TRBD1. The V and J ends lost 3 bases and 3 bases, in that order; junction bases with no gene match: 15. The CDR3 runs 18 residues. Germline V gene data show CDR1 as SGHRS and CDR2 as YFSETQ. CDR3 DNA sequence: TGCGCCAGCAGCTCGACCCCCGGACAGGACCGCGTCTACAATGAGCAGTTCTTC. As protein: CASSSTPGQDRVYNEQFF.

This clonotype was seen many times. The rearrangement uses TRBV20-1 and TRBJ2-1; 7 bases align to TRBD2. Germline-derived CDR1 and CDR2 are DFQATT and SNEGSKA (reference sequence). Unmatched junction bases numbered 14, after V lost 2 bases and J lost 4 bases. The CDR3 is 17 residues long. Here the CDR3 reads CSARKGAGTTLYNEQFF. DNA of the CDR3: TGCAGTGCTAGAAAAGGGGCCGGGACTACCCTATACAATGAGCAGTTCTTC.

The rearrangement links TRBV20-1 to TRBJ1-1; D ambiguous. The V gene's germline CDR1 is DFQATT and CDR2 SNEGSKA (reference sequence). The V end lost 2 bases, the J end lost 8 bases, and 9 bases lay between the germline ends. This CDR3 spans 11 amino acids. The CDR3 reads CSARRADEAFF. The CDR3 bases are TGCAGTGCTAGAAGGGCGGACGAAGCTTTCTTT.

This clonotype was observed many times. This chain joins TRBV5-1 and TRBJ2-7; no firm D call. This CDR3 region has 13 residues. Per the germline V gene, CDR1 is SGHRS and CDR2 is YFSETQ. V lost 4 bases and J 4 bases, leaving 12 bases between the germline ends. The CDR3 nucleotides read TGCGCCAGCAGCCCGGTAGGTCGGTACGAGCAGTACTTC. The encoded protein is CASSPVGRYEQYF.

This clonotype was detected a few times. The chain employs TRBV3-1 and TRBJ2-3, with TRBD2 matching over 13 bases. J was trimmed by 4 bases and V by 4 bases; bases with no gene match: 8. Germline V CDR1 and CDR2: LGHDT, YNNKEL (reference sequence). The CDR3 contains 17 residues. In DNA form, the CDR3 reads TGTGCCAGCAGCCGGACTAGCGGGGGCTCTCAACCAGATACGCAGTATTTT. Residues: CASSRTSGGSQPDTQYF.

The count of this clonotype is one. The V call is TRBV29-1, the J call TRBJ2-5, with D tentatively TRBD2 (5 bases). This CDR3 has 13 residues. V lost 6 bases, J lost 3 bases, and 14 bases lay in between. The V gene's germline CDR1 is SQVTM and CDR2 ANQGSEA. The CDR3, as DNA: TGCAGCGTAAGAGGGCGGCTCAAAGAGACCCAGTACTTC. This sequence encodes CSVRGRLKETQYF.

DNA for the CDR3: TGTGCCAGCAGCCTGGACAGGGGGCCGGGCGAGCAGTTCTTC. It is translated as CASSLDRGPGEQFF. V is TRBV2 and J is TRBJ2-1; TRBD1 matches 11 bases. V gave up 6 bases and J gave up 10 bases; unmatched junction bases: 8. CDR1 is SNHLY and CDR2 is FYNNEI in the germline V gene. The CDR3 runs to 14 residues.

The DNA for the CDR3 is TGTGCCAGCAGTCCCCCGTTTGGTGGACCCAACATTCAGTACTTC. It yields the protein CASSPPFGGPNIQYF. The chain has TRBV28 and TRBJ2-4, with D unresolved. Trimming shortened V by 5 bases and J by 7 bases, and 18 bases separated the two germline ends. The CDR3 is 15 residues long. Germline assignment: CDR1 MDHEN and CDR2 SYDVKM.

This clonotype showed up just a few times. In DNA, the CDR3 is TGTGCCTGGGCCGTGACTAGCGGGAGAAGATACAATGAGCAGTTCTTC. It codes for CAWAVTSGRRYNEQFF. The chain links TRBV30 to TRBJ2-1; 12 nucleotides line up with TRBD2. The ends lost 5 bases at V and 4 bases at J; junction bases unmatched: 9. CDR1 GTSNPN and CDR2 SVGIG come from the germline V gene (reference sequence). CDR3 length: 16 amino acids.

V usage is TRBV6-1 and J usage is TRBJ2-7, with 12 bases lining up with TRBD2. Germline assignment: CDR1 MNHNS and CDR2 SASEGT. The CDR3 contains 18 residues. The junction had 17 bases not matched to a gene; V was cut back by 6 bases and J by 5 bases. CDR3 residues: CASRGVGTSGRSSDEQYF. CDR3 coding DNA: TGTGCCAGCAGGGGGGTCGGGACTAGCGGGCGGTCTAGCGACGAGCAGTACTTC.